The 9 T cell receptor beta chains below come from one sample, sequenced in a study of CD8 T cells in ankylosing spondylitis. Each CDR3 protein gets one entry after TCRdb re-called the 5' RACE reads with MiXCR. The table includes 150,000 or so distinct CDR3 sequences, about 17% detected once. Sample: blood, either unsorted or a sorted T cell fraction (not recorded which). The source of these receptors is a male donor with ankylosing spondylitis or in good health (not recorded which).

The chain is built from TRBV5-4 and TRBJ2-3; D remains ambiguous. V lost 0 bases and J lost 5, with 7 bases in between. The CDR3 sequence is 13 residues long. CDR1 SGHNT and CDR2 YYREEE come from the germline V gene (reference sequence). The CDR3 region is CASSLAVLDTQYF. The DNA for the CDR3 is TGTGCCAGCAGCTTGGCCGTATTAGATACGCAGTATTTT. The full variable domain, with the rest looked up from reference TRBV5-4 and TRBJ2-3, is ETGVTQSPTHLIKTRGQQVTLRCSSQSGHNTVSWYQQALGQGPQFIFQYYREEENGRGNFPPRFSGLQFPNYSSELNVNALELDDSALYLCASSLAVLDTQYFGPGTRLTVL.

A few counts support this clonotype. V gene TRBV20-1 combines with J gene TRBJ2-3; 7 nucleotides align to TRBD2. This CDR3 comprises 15 residues. Germline V gene sequence: CDR1 DFQATT, CDR2 SNEGSKA (reference sequence). The V gene end was trimmed by 0 bases and the J gene end by 2 bases; junction bases not matched to a gene: 5. CDR3 DNA sequence: TGCAGTGCTAGAGATCGAGCGGGATTCACAGATACGCAGTATTTT. It codes for CSARDRAGFTDTQYF.

This clonotype was seen a few times. The J gene is TRBJ1-1, the V gene TRBV28; D is unclear. This CDR3 spans 17 amino acids. The germline V and J ends were trimmed by 6 bases and 4 bases, with 24 bases remaining between them. In germline, CDR1 is MDHEN, CDR2 SYDVKM. DNA of the CDR3: TGTGCCAGCAGAGACTTTGGTGGCTTGGCCCTAGCCACTGAAGCTTTCTTT. Amino acids: CASRDFGGLALATEAFF.

This clonotype came up many times. The V gene is TRBV18, the J gene TRBJ2-7; 11 bases map to TRBD2. Germline V gene lookup returns CDR1 KGHSH and CDR2 LQKENI. This CDR3 comprises 18 residues. The junction had 13 bases not matched to a gene; V was cut back by 2 bases and J by 4 bases. CDR3 bases: TGTGCCAGCTCACCATGGGAGACTAGCGGGACCCCTCCGTACGAGCAGTACTTC. Encoded protein: CASSPWETSGTPPYEQYF.

This clonotype was detected ten times or more. This sequence joins TRBV29-1 and TRBJ2-1; 11 nucleotides line up with TRBD2. Germline CDR1 reads SQVTM; CDR2 reads ANQGSEA. With V trimmed by 7 bases and J by 6 bases, 5 bases remained unmatched. There are 13 residues in the CDR3. CDR3 amino acids: CSAWTSGPNEQFF. For the CDR3, the DNA is TGCAGCGCCTGGACTAGCGGGCCCAATGAGCAGTTCTTC.

This clonotype showed up just a few times. The chain employs TRBV5-4 and TRBJ1-2; 8 nucleotides align to TRBD1. This CDR3 comprises 15 residues. V lost 5 bases and J lost 4; bases outside the gene matches: 10. Germline loops: CDR1 SGHNT, CDR2 YYREEE (reference sequence). The DNA of the CDR3 is TGTGCCAGCAGTCCCGCGACAGGGGATTTCTATGGCTACACCTTC. It codes for CASSPATGDFYGYTF.

This clonotype was observed a few times. The chain has TRBV29-1 and TRBJ2-5, with D uncertain. V was cut by 4 bases and J by 3 bases, with 12 bases left in between. CDR1 is SQVTM and CDR2 is ANQGSEA in the germline V gene. The CDR3 is made up of 13 amino acids. The CDR3 here is CSVGGRMKETQYF. Written as DNA, the CDR3 is TGCAGCGTTGGTGGCAGGATGAAAGAGACCCAGTACTTC.

This clonotype showed up many times. The V and J genes are TRBV20-1 and TRBJ1-5; D is unresolved. The CDR3 sequence is 13 residues long. The V end lost 5 bases, the J end lost 3 bases, and 11 bases lay between the germline ends. Germline V gene lookup returns CDR1 DFQATT and CDR2 SNEGSKA (reference sequence). The CDR3 DNA reads TGCAGTGCTTTGAGGGCAGTCAATCAGCCCCAGCATTTT. It translates to CSALRAVNQPQHF.

At least ten counts were recorded for this clonotype. The rearrangement uses TRBV7-7 and TRBJ2-1; tentative D call: TRBD1 (5 bases). Trimming pared 2 bases from V and 8 bases from J, leaving 7 bases between. The germline CDR1 and CDR2 sequences are SSHAT and FNYEAQ (reference sequence). The CDR3 is 12 residues long. The CDR3 nucleotides read TGTGCCAGCAGCTTAAGGGGCGATGAGCAGTTCTTC. Amino acids: CASSLRGDEQFF.